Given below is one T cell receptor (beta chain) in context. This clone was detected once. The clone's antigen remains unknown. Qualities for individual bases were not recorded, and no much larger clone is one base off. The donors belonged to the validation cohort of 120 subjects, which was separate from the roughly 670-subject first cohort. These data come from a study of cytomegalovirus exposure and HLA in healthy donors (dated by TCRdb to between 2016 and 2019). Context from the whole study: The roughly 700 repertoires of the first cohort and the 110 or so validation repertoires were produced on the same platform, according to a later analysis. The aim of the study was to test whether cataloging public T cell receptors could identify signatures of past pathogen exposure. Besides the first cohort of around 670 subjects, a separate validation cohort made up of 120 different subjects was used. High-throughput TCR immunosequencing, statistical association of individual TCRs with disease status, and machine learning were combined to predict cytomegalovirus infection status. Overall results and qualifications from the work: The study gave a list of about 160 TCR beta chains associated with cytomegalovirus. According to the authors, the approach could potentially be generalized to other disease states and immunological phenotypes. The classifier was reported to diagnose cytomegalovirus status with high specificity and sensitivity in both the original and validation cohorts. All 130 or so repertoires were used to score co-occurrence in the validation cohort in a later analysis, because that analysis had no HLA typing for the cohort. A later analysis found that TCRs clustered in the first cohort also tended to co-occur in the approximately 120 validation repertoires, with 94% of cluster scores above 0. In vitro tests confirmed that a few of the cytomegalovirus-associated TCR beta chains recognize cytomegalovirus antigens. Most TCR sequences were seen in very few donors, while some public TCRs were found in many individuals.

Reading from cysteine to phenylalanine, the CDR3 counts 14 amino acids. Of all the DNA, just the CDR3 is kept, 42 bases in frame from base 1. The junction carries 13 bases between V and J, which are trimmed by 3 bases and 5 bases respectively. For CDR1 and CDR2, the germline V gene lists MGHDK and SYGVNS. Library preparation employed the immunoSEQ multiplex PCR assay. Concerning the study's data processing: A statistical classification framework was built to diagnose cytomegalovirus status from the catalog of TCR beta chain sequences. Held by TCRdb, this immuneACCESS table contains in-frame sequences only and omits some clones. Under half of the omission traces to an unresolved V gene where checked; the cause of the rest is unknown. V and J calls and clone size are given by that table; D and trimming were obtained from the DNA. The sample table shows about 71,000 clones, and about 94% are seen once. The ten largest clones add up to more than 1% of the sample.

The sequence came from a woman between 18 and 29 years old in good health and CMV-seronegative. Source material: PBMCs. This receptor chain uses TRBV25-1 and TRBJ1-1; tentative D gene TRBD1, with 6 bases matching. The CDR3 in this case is CASSDAGVFTEAFF. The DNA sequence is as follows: TGTGCCAGCAGTGACGCAGGGGTTTTTACTGAAGCTTTCTTT.